The sequence of this T cell receptor (beta chain) was determined in a study of lymphopenia after photon versus proton radiotherapy. Clones were read by immunoSEQ multiplex PCR, and TCRdb kept only the in-frame ones, dropping some. The table shows about 15,000 clones, with about nine tenths occurring only once. This CDR3 has 14 residues. CDR1 SNHLY and CDR2 FYNNEI come from the germline V gene. Trimming at V came to 6 bases and at J to 3 bases, leaving 4 bases not matched to a gene. The material was peripheral blood, obtained from a patient treated with proton-based radiotherapy. The chain combines TRBV2 with TRBJ1-2; 10 positions match TRBD1. This receptor was taken from a man aged 70-80 years with pancreatic cancer. In DNA form, the CDR3 reads TGTGCCAGCAGACGACAGGGGGCGGACTATGGCTACACCTTC. Its protein is CASRRQGADYGYTF.